These 19 T cell receptor beta chains came from one sample sequenced in a study of CD8 T cells in Susac syndrome. It was with random hexamers that 0.5 to 1 ug RNA was reverse transcribed. TCRdb called the immunoSEQ multiplex PCR reads again in MiXCR, with one record for every CDR3 protein. The data contain 150,000 to 200,000 distinct CDR3 sequences, about 95% of them singletons. The sequenced sample was CD8+ T cells from PBMCs. The receptors come from a human donor with multiple sclerosis.

J is TRBJ2-1 and V is TRBV7-9; D gene uncertain. CDR1 and CDR2 (germline): SEHNR, FQNEAQ (reference sequence). The CDR3 loop spans 16 amino acids. The V end was cut by 1 base, the J end by 6 bases, with 16 bases between. Here the CDR3 reads CASSLGFGDKVNEQFF. DNA of the CDR3: TGTGCCAGCAGCTTAGGGTTTGGTGACAAGGTCAATGAGCAGTTCTTC.

The chain uses TRBV5-5 and TRBJ2-6; 7 bases map to TRBD1. V lost 0 bases and J lost 0; bases outside the gene matches: 6. The germline gives CDR1 SGHKS, CDR2 YYEKEE (reference sequence). The CDR3 runs to 18 residues. The CDR3 loop is CASSLDPGQLSGANVLTF. The DNA of the CDR3 is TGTGCCAGCAGCTTGGACCCGGGACAGCTCTCTGGGGCCAACGTCCTGACTTTC.

The rearrangement links TRBV29-1 to TRBJ2-3; 12 bases map to TRBD2. This CDR3 spans 12 amino acids. The trim removed 6 bases at V and 12 bases at J, leaving 7 bases unmatched. CDR1 and CDR2 from the germline V gene are SQVTM and ANQGSEA. The CDR3 DNA reads as TGCAGCGTCCTCGTGACTAGCGGGAGCCAGTATTTT. It codes for CSVLVTSGSQYF.

V is TRBV9 and J is TRBJ1-1; D unclear. V was cut by 0 bases and J by 2 bases, with 2 bases left in between. Germline CDR1 is SGDLS and CDR2 is YYNGEE. This CDR3 comprises 12 residues. CDR3 in DNA: TGTGCCAGCAGCGTAGATAACACTGAAGCTTTCTTT. Encoded protein: CASSVDNTEAFF.

This clonotype appeared a few times. This chain uses TRBV9 with TRBJ2-7; 7 bases agree with TRBD2. Germline-derived CDR1 and CDR2 are SGDLS and YYNGEE. This CDR3 is built from 14 residues. Germline trimming cut 3 bases from V and 4 bases from J; bases unmatched to any gene: 7. The chain's CDR3 is CASSEGGSTYEQYF. CDR3 sequence (DNA): TGTGCCAGCAGCGAGGGCGGGAGTACTTACGAGCAGTACTTC.

The chain recombines TRBV7-9 with TRBJ2-1; D is unresolved. Germline assignment: CDR1 SEHNR and CDR2 FQNEAQ (reference sequence). The CDR3 is made up of 16 amino acids. Trimming took off 0 bases at V and 5 bases at J, with 14 bases between the two ends. In DNA, the CDR3 is TGTGCCAGCAGCTTAGCAGACACCCCTACTCACAATGAGCAGTTCTTC. This encodes CASSLADTPTHNEQFF.

This clonotype came up once. The chain links TRBV27 to TRBJ1-2; the D gene is possibly TRBD1 (6 bases). Per germline, CDR1 MNHEY and CDR2 SMNVEV (reference sequence). V lost 7 bases and J 5 bases, leaving 17 bases between the germline ends. CDR3 length equals 14 residues. Here the CDR3 reads CASTKSSGTYGYTF. The CDR3 nucleotides are TGTGCCAGCACTAAATCCTCCGGGACATATGGCTACACCTTC.

The genes are TRBV2 and TRBJ1-5; D perhaps matches TRBD1 (6 bases). Per germline, CDR1 SNHLY and CDR2 FYNNEI. V was shortened by 7 bases and J by 6 bases, with 19 bases between the two germline ends. This CDR3 region has 15 residues. CDR3 region: CASIPRGGIGQPQHF. The CDR3 bases are TGTGCCAGCATCCCAAGGGGGGGTATCGGTCAGCCCCAGCATTTT.

V and J are TRBV15 and TRBJ2-1; D could derive from TRBD1 or TRBD2 (5 bases each). The CDR3 runs to 14 residues. The germline V gene encodes CDR1 LNHNV and CDR2 YYDKDF (reference sequence). Trimming removed 0 bases from V and 9 bases from J, with 12 bases in between. The CDR3 reads CATSRDRGQTEQFF. The CDR3 nucleotides are TGTGCCACCAGCAGAGATCGGGGCCAAACTGAGCAGTTCTTC.

The CDR3 coding sequence is TGTGCCAGCAGTTTAGCCTTAGGCTATGGCTACACCTTC. Protein sequence: CASSLALGYGYTF. The chain links TRBV27 to TRBJ1-2; D gene unclear. Trimming took 2 bases from V and 4 from J, leaving 8 bases between them. Germline V gives CDR1 MNHEY, CDR2 SMNVEV (reference sequence). The length of the CDR3 is 13 residues.

The chain has TRBV28 and TRBJ2-4; the D is unclear. This CDR3 has 16 amino acids. V gave up 4 bases and J gave up 0 bases, with 13 bases separating them. Looked up from germline, CDR1 is MDHEN and CDR2 is SYDVKM. CDR3 coding DNA: TGTGCCAGCAGTTCACCCGACCTTGTAGCCAAAAACATTCAGTACTTC. Amino acid sequence: CASSSPDLVAKNIQYF.

The chain links TRBV4-1 to TRBJ1-4, with 9 bases fitting TRBD1. V trimming: 5 bases; J trimming: 7 bases; junction bases outside the gene matches: 5. Per the germline V gene, CDR1 is MGHRA and CDR2 is YSYEKL. The CDR3 covers 14 residues. DNA for the CDR3: TGCGCCAGCAGCTGGGGACAGGGTACTGAAAAACTGTTTTTT. This sequence encodes CASSWGQGTEKLFF.

V and J are TRBV3-1 and TRBJ2-3; no definite D call. CDR3 length: 13 amino acids. The ends were cut back, 0 bases at V and 3 bases at J, with 4 bases in the middle. Germline-derived CDR1 and CDR2 are LGHDT and YNNKEL (reference sequence). Here the CDR3 DNA reads TGTGCCAGCAGCCAAGAAGGAACAGATACGCAGTATTTT. Its translation: CASSQEGTDTQYF.

This sequence joins TRBV2 and TRBJ2-3; possibly TRBD2 for D (6 bases). Germline CDR1 and CDR2: SNHLY and FYNNEI. The V end lost 3 bases, the J end lost 2 bases, and 12 bases lay between the germline ends. There are 15 residues in the CDR3. The CDR3 nucleotides are TGTGCCAGCAGTGACCCTAGCGCGGACACAGATACGCAGTATTTT. Translation gives CASSDPSADTDTQYF.

This rearrangement joins TRBV2 to TRBJ2-1; 8 bases are a match to TRBD2. Germline values: CDR1 SNHLY, CDR2 FYNNEI. V dropped 3 bases and J dropped 5; count of bases not matched to a gene: 27. This CDR3 region has 22 residues. CDR3 DNA: TGTGCCAGCAGTGACGGGTTTAGTCGGTCCCCGGCCGGGACTAGAGGGGACAATGAGCAGTTCTTC. Translated, it gives CASSDGFSRSPAGTRGDNEQFF.

The chain carries TRBV6-5 and TRBJ2-5; unclear D gene. The CDR3 totals 13 residues. In germline, CDR1 is MNHEY, CDR2 SVGAGI. V shed 3 bases and J shed 9 bases, with 14 bases lying between them. CDR3 coding DNA: TGTGCCAGCAGTTATTCTCTGACTGGGCCCCAGTACTTC. Translated, it gives CASSYSLTGPQYF.

The V and J genes are TRBV7-9 and TRBJ1-2; tentative D call: TRBD1 (5 bases). CDR3 size: 17 residues. Looked up from germline, CDR1 is SEHNR and CDR2 is FQNEAQ (reference sequence). The V gene lost 5 bases and the J gene lost 4 bases, with 23 bases spanning the gap. CDR3 DNA sequence: TGTGCCAGCAGCCAGCAGGGCTCTCGGGGAATGGCCTATGGCTACACCTTC. Its protein is CASSQQGSRGMAYGYTF.

This chain uses TRBV5-1 with TRBJ2-1; D is ambiguous. With 0 bases removed from V and 5 bases from J, the gap between germline ends came to 18 bases. This CDR3 region has 17 residues. Germline values: CDR1 SGHRS, CDR2 YFSETQ. CDR3 amino acids: CASSLEGSLSPNNEQFF. DNA of the CDR3: TGCGCCAGCAGCTTGGAAGGCAGTCTTAGTCCTAACAATGAGCAGTTCTTC.

The chain carries TRBV9 and TRBJ2-5, with no clear D. Germline V CDR1 and CDR2: SGDLS, YYNGEE. This CDR3 has 16 residues. Trimming took off 6 bases at V and 4 bases at J, with 22 bases between the two ends. CDR3 sequence reads: CASTPGPGRMLETQYF. The CDR3 DNA sequence: TGTGCCAGCACGCCCGGCCCGGGTCGTATGCTAGAGACCCAGTACTTC.